The 11 T cell receptor beta chains listed next were all sequenced from one sample in a study of human T cells and chemical hapten exposure. TCRdb re-called the RACE reads with MiXCR, one entry per CDR3 protein. Among around 300,000 distinct CDR3 sequences, approximately 6.3% were seen once, and the ten largest hold less than 10%. Time point defined: patch test 1, 2 weeks after DPC sensitization. Regarding treatment: therapeutic diphenylcyclopropenone sensitization with weekly scalp DPC. The source material was whole blood, sampled in connection with sensitization to the hapten diphenylcyclopropenone (DPC). These receptors were taken from a young woman with alopecia areata. Some clones in this sample may be carry-over from other donors' samples.

This clonotype has more than one count but fewer than ten. CDR3: CASSPTSGPSTDTQYF. CDR3 in DNA: TGTGCCAGCAGCCCTACTTCCGGGCCCAGCACAGATACGCAGTATTTT. This chain links TRBV4-2 with TRBJ2-3; no reliable D call. The CDR3 covers 16 residues. CDR1 LGHNA and CDR2 YNFKEQ come from the germline V gene. Trimming left V 4 bases short and J 0 bases short, with 14 bases between.

The rearrangement links TRBV12-3 or TRBV12-4 to TRBJ1-5, with 7 bases that match TRBD1. The CDR3 covers 15 residues. The V segment lost 2 bases and the J segment 3 bases; nucleotides outside the gene matches: 4. CDR3 DNA sequence: TGTGCCAGCAGTTTATCAGGGGGACCCAATCAGCCCCAGCATTTT. Protein product: CASSLSGGPNQPQHF.

This clonotype showed up many times. The chain recombines TRBV5-1 with TRBJ2-1; 11 bases map to TRBD2. CDR3 length equals 15 residues. CDR1 is SGHRS and CDR2 is YFSETQ in the germline V gene. The junction had 1 base not matched to a gene; V was cut back by 0 bases and J by 5 bases. The chain's CDR3 is CASSLVAGGHNEQFF. Here the CDR3 DNA reads TGCGCCAGCAGCTTGGTAGCGGGGGGGCACAATGAGCAGTTCTTC.

The chain links TRBV5-1 to TRBJ1-2; the D gene is possibly TRBD1 (5 bases). Looked up from germline, CDR1 is SGHRS and CDR2 is YFSETQ. Between the trimmed V and J ends, which lost 1 base and 8 bases, there was a span of 12 bases. This CDR3 is built from 13 residues. The CDR3 protein is CASSLSLGDGYTF. For the CDR3, the DNA is TGCGCCAGCAGCTTGAGCCTGGGGGACGGCTACACCTTC.

The rearrangement links TRBV4-2 to TRBJ2-3; D unresolved. The CDR3 loop spans 17 amino acids. With 0 bases removed from V and 6 bases from J, the gap between germline ends came to 19 bases. Germline V gene sequence: CDR1 LGHNA, CDR2 YNFKEQ. The CDR3 loop reads CASSQDSNILLRDTQYF. As DNA, the CDR3 is TGTGCCAGCAGCCAAGATAGTAATATCCTACTACGTGATACGCAGTATTTT.

The chain has TRBV3-1 and TRBJ2-7; D is unclear. CDR3 length equals 14 residues. Trimming took off 1 base at V and 0 bases at J, with 7 bases between the two ends. CDR1 LGHDT and CDR2 YNNKEL come from the germline V gene (reference sequence). For the CDR3, the DNA is TGTGCCAGCAGCCAAGCGTCTAGCTCCTACGAGCAGTACTTC. Translation gives CASSQASSSYEQYF.

This clonotype was counted ten times or more. The chain joins TRBV5-6 to TRBJ1-4, with a weak D call TRBD1 (5 bases). The CDR3 is 14 residues long. Trimming cost V 2 bases and J 8 bases, with 13 bases left between them. Germline V gene lookup returns CDR1 SGHDT and CDR2 YYEEEE. The CDR3 protein is CASSFQSWGEKLFF. The CDR3 DNA is TGTGCCAGCAGCTTCCAAAGTTGGGGGGAAAAACTGTTTTTT.

CDR3 amino acids: CASSRLMNTEAFF. The CDR3, as DNA: TGCGCCAGCAGCCGACTGATGAACACTGAAGCTTTCTTT. J is TRBJ1-1 and V is TRBV4-3; D remains ambiguous. The CDR3 spans 13 residues. Germline V lookup: CDR1 LGHNA, CDR2 YSLEER. The V gene lost 4 bases and the J gene lost 0 bases, with 6 bases spanning the gap.

This clonotype was seen at least ten times. The J gene is TRBJ2-6, the V gene TRBV7-9; the match to TRBD1 covers 12 bases. The germline V gene has CDR1 SEHNR and CDR2 FQNEAQ (reference sequence). The CDR3 extends over 19 amino acids. V shed 1 base and J 2 bases; nucleotides not matched to a gene: 6. Written as DNA, the CDR3 is TGTGCCAGCAGCTTAGGGACCGGGACAGGGGGCACTGGGGCCAACGTCCTGACTTTC. Residues: CASSLGTGTGGTGANVLTF. Together with reference TRBV7-9 and TRBJ2-6, the CDR3 gives the full variable domain: DTGVSQNPRHKITKRGQNVTFRCDPISEHNRLYWYRQTLGQGPEFLTYFQNEAQLEKSRLLSDRFSAERPKGSFSTLEIQRTEQGDSAMYLCASSLGTGTGGTGANVLTFGAGSRLTVL.

This clonotype was counted a few times. J is TRBJ1-1 and V is TRBV7-3; maybe TRBD1 (5 bases). Germline values: CDR1 SGHTA, CDR2 FQGTGA. The CDR3 has 12 amino acids. Trimming removed 4 bases at V and 6 bases at J, with 9 bases between. CDR3 coding DNA: TGTGCCAGCAGCTCCGGGACTTCTGAAGCTTTCTTT. Protein product: CASSSGTSEAFF.

In its sample, this clonotype was seen a few times. The chain uses TRBV11-2 and TRBJ1-3; a weak D match, TRBD1 (5 bases). CDR1 and CDR2 from the germline V gene are SGHAT and FQNNGV. This CDR3 region has 16 residues. Trimming cost V 0 bases and J 4 bases, with 13 bases left between them. The CDR3 sequence is CASSLDKLHRGNTIYF. DNA of the CDR3: TGTGCCAGCAGCTTAGATAAGTTGCACAGGGGAAACACCATATATTTT.